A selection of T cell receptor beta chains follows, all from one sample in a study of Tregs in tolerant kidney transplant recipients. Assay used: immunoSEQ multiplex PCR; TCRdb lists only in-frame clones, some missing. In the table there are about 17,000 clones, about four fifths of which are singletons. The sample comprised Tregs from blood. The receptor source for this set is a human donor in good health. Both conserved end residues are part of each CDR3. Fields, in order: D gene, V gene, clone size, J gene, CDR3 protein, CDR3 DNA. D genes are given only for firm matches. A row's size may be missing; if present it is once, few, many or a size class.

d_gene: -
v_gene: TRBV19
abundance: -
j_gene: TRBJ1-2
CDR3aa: CASRVTNYGYTF
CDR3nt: TGTGCCAGTAGAGTTACTAACTATGGCTACACCTTC

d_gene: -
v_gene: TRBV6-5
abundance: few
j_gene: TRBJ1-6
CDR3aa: CASSYSWAQPLHF
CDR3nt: TGTGCCAGCAGTTACTCATGGGCCCAACCCCTCCACTTT

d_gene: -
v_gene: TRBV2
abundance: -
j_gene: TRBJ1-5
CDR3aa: CASSEGAGSYQPQHF
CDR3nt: TGTGCCAGCAGTGAAGGGGCAGGGAGCTATCAGCCCCAGCATTTT

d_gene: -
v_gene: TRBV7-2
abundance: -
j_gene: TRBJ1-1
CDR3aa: CASSFGTPGLPLREAFF
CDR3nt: TGTGCCAGCAGCTTTGGAACGCCGGGACTTCCTTTAAGGGAAGCTTTCTTT

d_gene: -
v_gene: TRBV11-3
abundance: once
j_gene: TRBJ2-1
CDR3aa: CASPPLAFEQFF
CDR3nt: TGTGCCAGCCCCCCTTTGGCTTTTGAGCAGTTCTTC

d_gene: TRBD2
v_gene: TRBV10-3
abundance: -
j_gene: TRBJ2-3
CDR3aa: CAIRPGLASDTQYF
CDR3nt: TGTGCCATCAGGCCGGGACTAGCATCAGATACGCAGTATTTT

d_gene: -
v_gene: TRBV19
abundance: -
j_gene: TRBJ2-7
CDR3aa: CASSIGRASWQYF
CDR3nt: TGTGCCAGTAGTATTGGTAGGGCCTCGTGGCAGTACTTC

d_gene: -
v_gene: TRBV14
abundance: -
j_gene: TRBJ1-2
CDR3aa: CASSYVSEHYGYTF
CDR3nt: TGTGCCAGCAGCTACGTCTCAGAGCACTATGGCTACACCTTC

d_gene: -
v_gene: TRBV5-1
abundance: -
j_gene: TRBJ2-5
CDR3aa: CASSFQGSAQETQYF
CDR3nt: TGCGCCAGCAGCTTCCAGGGTAGCGCGCAAGAGACCCAGTACTTC

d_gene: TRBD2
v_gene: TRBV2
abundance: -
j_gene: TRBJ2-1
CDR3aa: CASSELLAGTPYNEQFF
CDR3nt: TGTGCCAGCAGTGAGTTACTAGCGGGGACGCCCTACAATGAGCAGTTCTTC

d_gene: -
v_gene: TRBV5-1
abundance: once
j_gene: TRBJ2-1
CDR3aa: CASSGGLRAYNEQFF
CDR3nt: TGCGCCAGCAGTGGGGGTTTGCGAGCATACAATGAGCAGTTCTTC

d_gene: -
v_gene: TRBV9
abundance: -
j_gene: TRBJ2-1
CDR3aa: CASSVDWRAAYNEQFF
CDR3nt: TGTGCCAGCAGCGTAGATTGGCGGGCCGCCTACAATGAGCAGTTCTTC

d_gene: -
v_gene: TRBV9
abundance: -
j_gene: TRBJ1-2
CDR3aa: CASSVDRGPYGYTF
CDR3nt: TGTGCCAGCAGCGTAGACCGGGGGCCCTATGGCTACACCTTC

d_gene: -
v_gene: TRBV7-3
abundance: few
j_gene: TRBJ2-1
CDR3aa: CASSLTEDEQFF
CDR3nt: TGTGCCAGCAGCTTAACCGAGGATGAGCAGTTCTTC

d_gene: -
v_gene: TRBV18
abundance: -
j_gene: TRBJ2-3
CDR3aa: CASSLLPPAASTDTQYF
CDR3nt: TGTGCCAGCTCACTTCTGCCGCCGGCGGCTAGCACAGATACGCAGTATTTT

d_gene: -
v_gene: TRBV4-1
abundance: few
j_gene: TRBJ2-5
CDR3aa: CASSQEGSYLKETQYF
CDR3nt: TGCGCCAGCAGCCAAGAGGGGTCTTATTTAAAAGAGACCCAGTACTTC

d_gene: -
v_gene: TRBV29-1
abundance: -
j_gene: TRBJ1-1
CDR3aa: CSVSSTGTEAFF
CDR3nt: TGCAGCGTTTCATCGACAGGAACTGAAGCTTTCTTT

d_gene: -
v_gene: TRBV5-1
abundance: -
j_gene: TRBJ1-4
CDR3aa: CASSLVGTTNEKLFF
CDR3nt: TGCGCCAGCAGCCTTGTTGGTACAACTAATGAAAAACTGTTTTTT

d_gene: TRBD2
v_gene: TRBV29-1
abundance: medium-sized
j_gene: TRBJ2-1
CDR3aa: CSVGRGGPYNEQFF
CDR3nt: TGCAGCGTGGGGAGGGGAGGGCCCTACAATGAGCAGTTCTTC